This TCR beta chain was captured by sequencing in a study of lymphopenia after photon versus proton radiotherapy. As for this clone: Antigen unknown.

The method was immunoSEQ multiplex PCR; TCRdb's version includes in-frame clones alone and lacks a portion of them. The table records 45,000 to 65,000 clones, around 83% of them present only once. Study results and limitations: Post-nadir diversity loss with photons came from oligoclonal expansion, particularly CD8+ Temra cells. Post-nadir TCR diversity decline inversely tracked overall survival among those who died.

J gave up 0 bases and V 8 bases, and 22 bases lay outside the gene matches. The CDR3 has 20 amino acids. Germline values: CDR1 LNHDA, CDR2 SQIVND (reference sequence). The sequence derives from a man aged 50-59 years with gastric cancer. V gene TRBV19 combines with J gene TRBJ1-3; 7 bases match TRBD1. This material consisted of peripheral blood, taken from a patient treated with photon-based radiotherapy. The CDR3 region is CASERNRGIESSLSGNTIYF. For the CDR3, the DNA is TGTGCCAGTGAGAGGAACAGGGGAATCGAGTCATCCCTCTCTGGAAACACCATATATTTT. Full variable domain (outside the CDR3, taken from reference TRBV19 and TRBJ1-3): DGGITQSPKYLFRKEGQNVTLSCEQNLNHDAMYWYRQDPGQGLRLIYYSQIVNDFQKGDIAEGYSVSREKKESFPLTVTSAQKNPTAFYLCASERNRGIESSLSGNTIYFGEGSWLTVV.